A selection of T cell receptor beta chains follows, all from one sample in a study of shared clonotypes between healthy human individuals. Assay: immunoSEQ multiplex PCR; the TCRdb copy retains only in-frame clones and omits some. The table lists approximately 810,000 clones, over 90% of them singletons. Sequenced material: naive CD8+ T cells sorted from blood. These receptors all come from a young man in good health. Each CDR3 is given with its conserved first and last residue. A D gene is named only where the DNA matches it firmly. Size is stated for part of the rows, as once, few or many counts, or as a class when the clone is expanded.

TRBV7-9	TRBJ2-1	TRBD2	-	CASSNSPGTSGSGEQFF	TGTGCCAGCAGCAATTCTCCCGGGACTAGCGGGAGTGGTGAGCAGTTCTTC
TRBV4-3	TRBJ2-4	-	-	CASSQDSLGVAKNIQYF	TGCGCCAGCAGCCAAGATTCTTTGGGGGTGGCCAAAAACATTCAGTACTTC
TRBV4-2	TRBJ2-3	TRBD1	-	CASSQGTGDFTDTQYF	TGTGCCAGCAGCCAAGGGACAGGGGACTTCACAGATACGCAGTATTTT
TRBV14	TRBJ2-1	-	-	CASSQELGANPSPYNEQFF	TGTGCCAGCAGCCAAGAACTGGGGGCAAATCCTTCCCCCTACAATGAGCAGTTCTTC
TRBV27	TRBJ1-3	-	-	CASSSRAPSSGNTIYF	TGTGCCAGCAGTTCCCGGGCTCCGAGCTCTGGAAACACCATATATTTT
TRBV18	TRBJ2-7	TRBD1	-	CASSKTGVEQYF	TGTGCCAGCTCAAAGACAGGGGTCGAGCAGTACTTC
TRBV6-5	TRBJ2-1	TRBD1	-	CASSHPGQGANEQFF	TGTGCCAGCAGTCACCCGGGACAGGGGGCGAATGAGCAGTTCTTC
TRBV7-9	TRBJ2-7	TRBD1	-	CASSLVGTGWYEQYF	TGTGCCAGCAGCTTAGTGGGGACAGGGTGGTACGAGCAGTACTTC
TRBV10-3	TRBJ2-3	-	-	CAIGFKGATDTQYF	TGTGCCATCGGGTTCAAGGGAGCGACAGATACGCAGTATTTT
TRBV29-1	TRBJ1-2	-	-	CSVQALDSYGYTF	TGCAGCGTCCAGGCCTTAGACAGCTATGGCTACACCTTC
TRBV9	TRBJ2-7	-	-	CASSVEGSGRGYYEQYF	TGTGCCAGCAGCGTAGAGGGGAGTGGTAGGGGGTACTACGAGCAGTACTTC
TRBV2	TRBJ2-2	TRBD1	-	CASSRQGAAQYTGELFF	TGTGCCAGCAGCCGACAGGGGGCGGCTCAGTACACCGGGGAGCTGTTTTTT
TRBV5-1	TRBJ2-7	-	-	CASSSSYEQYF	TGCGCCAGCTCCAGCTCCTACGAGCAGTACTTC
TRBV27	TRBJ2-7	TRBD2	-	CASRPRLAGLYEQYF	TGTGCCAGCAGACCCCGACTAGCGGGTCTATACGAGCAGTACTTC
TRBV11-2	TRBJ2-3	-	-	CASSLDLLAPSGDTQYF	TGTGCCAGCAGCTTAGATCTATTAGCTCCGTCGGGAGATACGCAGTATTTT
TRBV27	TRBJ1-2	-	-	CASSDDTDYGYTF	TGTGCCAGCAGTGATGACACCGACTATGGCTACACCTTC
TRBV4-3	TRBJ2-7	TRBD1	-	CASSQDLARTGNYEQYF	TGCGCCAGCAGCCAAGATCTAGCCCGGACAGGGAATTACGAGCAGTACTTC
TRBV27	TRBJ2-7	-	-	CASSLAPGSEQYF	TGTGCCAGCAGTTTGGCCCCGGGGAGCGAGCAGTACTTC
TRBV18	TRBJ2-5	-	-	CASSPRLGAQETQYF	TGTGCCAGCTCACCACGTCTAGGGGCACAAGAGACCCAGTACTTC
TRBV10-3	TRBJ1-3	-	-	CAIRINSESPEGNTIYF	TGTGCCATCAGGATAAACTCAGAGTCACCGGAGGGAAACACCATATATTTT
TRBV11-2	TRBJ2-3	TRBD1	-	CATNQGQGADTQYF	TGTGCCACCAATCAGGGACAGGGGGCAGATACGCAGTATTTT
TRBV27	TRBJ2-7	TRBD1	-	CASSDRGFDEQYF	TGTGCCAGCAGTGACAGGGGTTTCGACGAGCAGTACTTC
TRBV4-1	TRBJ1-2	-	-	CASSQEGFKLGYGYTF	TGCGCCAGCAGCCAAGAAGGGTTTAAGCTAGGCTATGGCTACACCTTC
TRBV6-5	TRBJ1-2	-	-	CASSYAGQMIGYTF	TGTGCCAGCAGTTACGCCGGTCAGATGATTGGCTACACCTTC
TRBV7-9	TRBJ2-1	TRBD2	-	CASSLAPGGSGDEQFF	TGTGCCAGCAGCTTAGCCCCTGGCGGGAGTGGAGATGAGCAGTTCTTC
TRBV19	TRBJ2-7	-	-	CASRGSTEQYF	TGTGCCAGCAGGGGATCCACCGAGCAGTACTTC
TRBV4-1	TRBJ1-5	TRBD1	-	CASSLRDRGSNQPQHF	TGCGCCAGCAGCTTGAGGGACAGGGGATCCAATCAGCCCCAGCATTTT
TRBV27	TRBJ1-2	-	few	CASSNGRNYGYTF	TGTGCCAGCAGTAATGGACGGAACTATGGCTACACCTTC